Listed below are T cell receptor beta chains from one sample, sequenced in a study of identical twins. TCRdb ran MiXCR on the 5' RACE reads and lists one entry per CDR3 protein. The repertoire holds about 720,000 distinct CDR3 sequences, with about 18% as singletons. These data are also associated with another study on T cells expressing NK-cell markers.

Sequencing was carried out using PBMCs. The receptors stem from a woman younger than 35 in good health. The CDR3 runs from the conserved cysteine through the conserved F or W. D genes are given only for firm matches.

-	TRBV5-1	TRBJ1-6	CASSLSPAGVSYNSPLHF
-	TRBV11-2	TRBJ2-1	CASSRDELGPSYNEQFF
TRBD2	TRBV12-5	TRBJ2-1	CASGPSGVLSNEQFF
-	TRBV12-3/TRBV12-4	TRBJ2-7	CASGQAPYEQYF
-	TRBV2	TRBJ2-1	CASSEGRTLLGEQFF
TRBD2	TRBV6-4	TRBJ2-7	CASSYTTSGGPYEQYF
-	TRBV5-1	TRBJ2-7	CASSLHRDAGFYEQYF
TRBD1	TRBV27	TRBJ2-5	CASSFRGQDWQTQYF
-	TRBV7-3	TRBJ2-3	CASSQIPPGDTQYF
-	TRBV18	TRBJ2-5	CASSPLGIRQKETQYF
-	TRBV21-1	TRBJ2-1	CASSKLTSGRARSYNEQFF
TRBD1	TRBV6-1	TRBJ1-1	CASRTGVNTEAFF
TRBD2	TRBV14	TRBJ2-5	CASSKVQRGREETQYF
-	TRBV29-1	TRBJ1-1	CSAFSLAEAFF